This T cell receptor (beta chain) was captured in a study of blood T cell repertoires in COVID-19. Across the whole study: PBMCs, B-cell-depleted T cells, or T cells provided the cDNA or gDNA that made up the material.

TCRdb's table, derived via immunoSEQ multiplex PCR, lists solely in-frame clones and lacks some. The sample contains fewer than 30,000 clones, over 75% of which appear only once. The V end lost 7 bases, the J end lost 2 bases, and 11 bases lay between the germline ends. This CDR3 is 13 amino acids long. The germline gives CDR1 SGHRS, CDR2 YFSETQ. Source material: peripheral blood. The V and J genes are TRBV5-1 and TRBJ2-3, with TRBD2 as a possible D gene (6 bases). This TCR was recovered from a human donor with active COVID-19. The donor label of this sample is uncertain. The chain's CDR3 is CASSSVYTDTQYF. The CDR3 DNA sequence: TGCGCCAGCTCTAGCGTATACACAGATACGCAGTATTTT.